This paragraph reports one T cell receptor (beta chain). This clone occurred many times. Its antigen target is currently unknown. There are no base qualities to consult, and no much larger clone falls within one base. From cysteine to phenylalanine, the CDR3 is 15 amino acids long. The read is trimmed to its CDR3 DNA, 45 bases read in frame from base 1. Germline trimming amounts to 3 bases on V and 0 bases on J, with 2 as the count of junction bases outside the gene matches. The germline V gene gives CDR1 as LGHNA and CDR2 as YSLEER. No treatment had been received by any patient before thyroid surgery. Patient clinical samples collected from about 2011 to 2019 were retrospectively analysed using T-cell receptor beta sequencing. This sample stems from a study of metastatic and nonmetastatic thyroid tumors (TCRdb year 2020). At the level of the whole study: For patients with malignant and with benign thyroid disease, the researchers compared repertoires between peripheral blood samples and tumor or nodule tissue samples. What the study reported, not specific to this receptor: TCR beta diversity was reported as significantly higher in malignant tumors than in benign nodules, in both blood and tumor samples.

Libraries were prepared through PCR. The listed sequencing device is Illumina HiSeq 4000. The TCR beta-chain CDR3 region of each patient was profiled by high-throughput sequencing. Per the authors' processing: CDR3 differences across clinicopathological groups were used to build a classifier for discriminating distant-metastatic papillary thyroid cancer patients. To measure repertoire diversity the researchers used the Shannon index, while the Morisita-Horn index served to gauge how similar the tumor and blood repertoires were. TCRdb itself trimmed the public reads at Q25 with fastp, ran MiXCR and retained productive beta chains. The V and J calls and clone size come from TCRdb's table, not from the authors' own analysis. Counted in this sample were 91,000 or so clones; over 9.5% of them appeared once. In total, the top ten clones hold 10% to 12% of the sample.

The receptor was derived from a female donor with papillary thyroid cancer or a benign thyroid nodule (not recorded which). Some clones in this sample may be carry-over from other donors' samples. The V and J genes are TRBV4-3 and TRBJ2-7, and TRBD1 aligns with 10 junction nucleotides. Specimen: blood. The nucleotide sequence is TGCGCCAGCAGCCAGGGACAGGGGAGCTCCTACGAGCAGTACTTC. This is translated as CASSQGQGSSYEQYF.